The 18 T cell receptor beta chains listed next were all sequenced from one sample in a study of cytomegalovirus exposure and HLA in healthy donors (dated by TCRdb to 2015 to 2018). The library was prepared using the immunoSEQ multiplex PCR assay. For the multiplex PCR, a mixture combining 60 forward primers for TCR Vbeta segments and 13 reverse primers for TCR Jbeta segments was used. The table comes from immuneACCESS by way of TCRdb, which keeps in-frame sequences with V and J called. Part of the clones is missing from these tables; in studies checked, under half for an unresolved V gene and the rest for unknown reasons. For this sample the table gives approximately 150,000 clones, of which 70% to 90% were detected only once. Roughly 5% of the sample rests with the top ten. Input material: PBMCs. Source of these receptors: a girl aged 10-17 years in good health and CMV-seropositive.

This clone appeared a few times. V and J are TRBV19 and TRBJ1-1, with D unresolved. V shed 5 bases and J shed 2 bases, with 9 bases lying between them. Germline V gene lookup returns CDR1 LNHDA and CDR2 SQIVND (reference sequence). The CDR3 runs 13 residues. The CDR3 sequence: CASSWAQNTEAFF. DNA for the CDR3: TGTGCCAGTAGTTGGGCACAAAACACTGAAGCTTTCTTT.

The CDR3: CASSFRQGGIGYTF. The CDR3, as DNA: TGTGCCAGCAGTTTCAGACAGGGGGGGATTGGCTACACCTTC. The chain combines TRBV6-5 with TRBJ1-2; the match to TRBD1 covers 9 bases. The J segment lost 7 bases and the V segment lost 4 bases, leaving 7 bases of the junction unmatched. CDR1 MNHEY and CDR2 SVGAGI come from the germline V gene. This CDR3 is built from 14 residues.

The gene calls are TRBV5-1 and TRBJ2-3; 8 bases agree with TRBD2. V was clipped by 7 bases and J by 1 base; unmatched bases: 2. In germline, CDR1 is SGHRS, CDR2 YFSETQ. The CDR3 loop spans 13 amino acids. CDR3 nucleotide sequence: TGCGCCAGCTCGGGAGGGGGCACAGATACGCAGTATTTT. It yields the protein CASSGGGTDTQYF.

CDR3 sequence reads: CASSARGDSYGYTF. The CDR3 region has the DNA TGTGCCAGCAGTGCCCGCGGGGACAGCTATGGCTACACCTTC. The chain carries TRBV6-1 and TRBJ1-2; 7 bases are a match to TRBD1. There are 14 residues in the CDR3. V lost 4 bases, J lost 4 bases, and 6 bases stayed unmatched. Germline assignment: CDR1 MNHNS and CDR2 SASEGT.

This clone was detected a few times. This chain links TRBV30 with TRBJ1-6; the D gene is possibly TRBD1 (5 bases). The germline gives CDR1 GTSNPN, CDR2 SVGIG (reference sequence). The CDR3 covers 17 residues. V lost 3 bases, J lost 0 bases, and 15 bases lay in between. CDR3 protein: CAWSSVGGGSYNSPLHF. The CDR3, as DNA: TGTGCCTGGAGCTCCGTGGGGGGGGGCTCCTATAATTCACCCCTCCACTTT.

The V gene is TRBV11-2, the J gene TRBJ2-7, with D tentatively TRBD1 (5 bases). The CDR3 is made up of 13 amino acids. Germline assignment: CDR1 SGHAT and CDR2 FQNNGV. Trimming removed 4 bases from V and 2 bases from J, with 9 bases in between. CDR3 DNA sequence: TGTGCCAGCAGCTCCTCAGGGACCTACGAGCAGTACTTC. Amino acid sequence: CASSSSGTYEQYF.

The genes are TRBV30 and TRBJ2-6; 7 bases match TRBD1. V shed 0 bases and J 2 bases; nucleotides not matched to a gene: 4. The V gene's germline CDR1 is GTSNPN and CDR2 SVGIG (reference sequence). This CDR3 contains 16 residues. The CDR3 protein is CAWSVGGVTGANVLTF. CDR3 DNA: TGTGCCTGGAGTGTAGGGGGCGTCACTGGGGCCAACGTCCTGACTTTC.

This sequence joins TRBV7-2 and TRBJ2-5; no clear D. Germline V gene sequence: CDR1 SGHTA, CDR2 FQGNSA. The CDR3 is made up of 12 amino acids. Trimming shortened V by 1 base and J by 4 bases, and 4 bases separated the two germline ends. The CDR3 nucleotides are TGTGCCAGCAGCTTAGTATTAGAGACCCAGTACTTC. Its protein product is CASSLVLETQYF. The variable domain in full, with the rest retrieved from reference TRBV7-2 and TRBJ2-5, is GAGVSQSPSNKVTEKGKDVELRCDPISGHTALYWYRQSLGQGLEFLIYFQGNSAPDKSGLPSDRFSAERTGGSVSTLTIQRTQQEDSAVYLCASSLVLETQYFGPGTRLLVL.

CDR3 residues: CASSSRATGGGYTF. CDR3 nucleotide sequence: TGTGCCAGCAGCTCCCGGGCCACCGGGGGTGGCTACACCTTC. The gene calls are TRBV7-2 and TRBJ1-2; tentative D call: TRBD1 (5 bases). Trimming shortened V by 4 bases and J by 7 bases, and 16 bases separated the two germline ends. Per the germline V gene, CDR1 is SGHTA and CDR2 is FQGNSA. The CDR3 has 14 amino acids.

V is TRBV30 and J is TRBJ2-5; 10 positions agree with TRBD1. The J call may be in error: the DNA end matches TRBJ2-7 better. Germline lookup yields CDR1 GTSNPN and CDR2 SVGIG (reference sequence). This CDR3 has 13 amino acids. In nucleotides, the CDR3 is TGTGCCTGGAGGCGGGACAGGGGCTACGAGCAGTACTTC. Protein sequence: CAWRRDRGYEQYF.

V and J are TRBV7-2 and TRBJ1-2, with 10 bases that match TRBD1. The V gene's germline CDR1 is SGHTA and CDR2 FQGNSA. The ends lost 5 bases at V and 7 bases at J; junction bases unmatched: 13. The CDR3 covers 16 residues. CDR3 nucleotides: TGTGCCAGCAGCCTAACCGACTCCGGGACAGGGGTTGGCTACACCTTC. Its translation is CASSLTDSGTGVGYTF.

The chain is built from TRBV2 and TRBJ1-2; D is possibly TRBD1 (6 bases). V gave up 6 bases and J gave up 5 bases, with 16 bases separating them. This CDR3 has 14 amino acids. Germline-derived CDR1 and CDR2 are SNHLY and FYNNEI. This CDR3 is CASSGTSARYGYTF. CDR3 nucleotides: TGTGCCAGCAGCGGGACATCGGCTAGGTATGGCTACACCTTC.

CDR3 loop: CASSPDFNTEAFF. DNA of the CDR3: TGTGCCAGTAGTCCGGACTTTAACACTGAAGCTTTCTTT. The chain combines TRBV19 with TRBJ1-1; D is ambiguous. This CDR3 has 13 residues. V lost 5 bases and J 2 bases, leaving 9 bases between the germline ends. Germline V gene data show CDR1 as LNHDA and CDR2 as SQIVND (reference sequence).

This CDR3 is CASSTTADTTRGYTF. The CDR3 DNA reads as TGTGCCAGCAGCACGACCGCAGATACGACCAGGGGCTACACCTTC. The chain carries TRBV11-2 and TRBJ1-2; D unclear. The CDR3 extends over 15 amino acids. Germline values: CDR1 SGHAT, CDR2 FQNNGV. V lost 5 bases, J lost 8 bases, and 21 bases lay in between.

The rearrangement joins TRBV4-1 to TRBJ1-2; TRBD1 matches at 7 bases. Germline V gives CDR1 MGHRA, CDR2 YSYEKL. The V gene end was trimmed by 3 bases and the J gene end by 9 bases; junction bases not matched to a gene: 13. This CDR3 has 15 amino acids. This chain's CDR3 is CASSHPGQRTRRYTF. Written as DNA, the CDR3 is TGCGCCAGCAGCCATCCGGGACAGAGGACTCGACGCTACACCTTC.

The rearrangement uses TRBV15 and TRBJ1-2; 7 nucleotides align to TRBD1. This CDR3 region has 17 residues. In germline, CDR1 is LNHNV, CDR2 YYDKDF (reference sequence). The ends lost 0 bases at V and 2 bases at J; junction bases unmatched: 9. CDR3 protein: CATSRDPRDRVNYGYTF. In nucleotides, the CDR3 is TGTGCCACCAGCAGAGATCCTCGGGACAGAGTGAACTATGGCTACACCTTC.

The CDR3 loop reads CASSQGPEAFF. The CDR3 DNA follows: TGTGCCAGCAGCCAGGGTCCCGAAGCTTTCTTT. The genes are TRBV5-5 and TRBJ1-1, with a tentative D call TRBD1 (5 bases). Trimming cost V 4 bases and J 8 bases, with 9 bases left between them. Germline assignment: CDR1 SGHKS and CDR2 YYEKEE (reference sequence). The CDR3 is 11 amino acids.

The chain uses TRBV18 and TRBJ2-1; D might be TRBD2 (5 bases). The CDR3 runs to 15 residues. Trimming cost V 3 bases and J 0 bases, with 9 bases left between them. Germline loops: CDR1 KGHSH, CDR2 LQKENI. The CDR3: CASSPDLFSYNEQFF. CDR3 nucleotides: TGTGCCAGCTCACCGGACTTATTCTCCTACAATGAGCAGTTCTTC.